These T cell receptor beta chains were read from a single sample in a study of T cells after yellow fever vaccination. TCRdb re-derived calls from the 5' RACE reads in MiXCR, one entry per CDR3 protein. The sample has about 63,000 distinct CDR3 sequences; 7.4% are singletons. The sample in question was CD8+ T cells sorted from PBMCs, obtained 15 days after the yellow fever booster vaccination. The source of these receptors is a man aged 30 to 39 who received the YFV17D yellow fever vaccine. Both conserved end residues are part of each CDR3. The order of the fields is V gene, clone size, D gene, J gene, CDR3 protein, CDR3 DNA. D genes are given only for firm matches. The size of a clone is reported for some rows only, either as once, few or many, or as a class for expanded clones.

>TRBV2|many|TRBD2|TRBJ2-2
CASIGTSGSVGELFF
TGTGCCAGCATAGGGACTAGCGGGAGTGTCGGGGAGCTGTTTTTT
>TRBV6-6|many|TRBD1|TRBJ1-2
CASSPDRAGYTF
TGTGCCAGCAGTCCCGACAGGGCTGGCTACACCTTC
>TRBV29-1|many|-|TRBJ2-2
CSVDLNGELFF
TGCAGCGTTGACCTAAACGGGGAGCTGTTTTTT
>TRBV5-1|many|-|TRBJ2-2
CASSRLGPYTGELFF
TGCGCCAGCAGCCGGCTGGGGCCTTACACCGGGGAGCTGTTTTTT
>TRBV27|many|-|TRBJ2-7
CASKGSSYEQYF
TGTGCCAGCAAGGGCAGCTCCTACGAGCAGTACTTC
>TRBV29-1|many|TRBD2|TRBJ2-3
CSVEDFAGASTDTQYF
TGCAGCGTTGAAGATTTTGCGGGAGCGAGCACAGATACGCAGTATTTT
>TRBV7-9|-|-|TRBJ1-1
CASVPPVPTEAFF
TGTGCCAGCGTACCCCCCGTTCCGACTGAAGCTTTCTTT
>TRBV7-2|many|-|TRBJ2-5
CASSFWLRETQYF
TGTGCCAGCAGCTTTTGGTTAAGAGAGACCCAGTACTTC
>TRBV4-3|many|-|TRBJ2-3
CASSQGAYTDTQYF
TGCGCCAGCAGCCAAGGGGCTTACACAGATACGCAGTATTTT
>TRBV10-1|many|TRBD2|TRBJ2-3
CASLGQREPDTQYF
TGCGCCAGCCTCGGACAGCGGGAGCCAGATACGCAGTATTTT
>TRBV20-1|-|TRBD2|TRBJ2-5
CSAPGLAGVSETQYF
TGCAGTGCCCCGGGACTAGCGGGAGTTAGCGAGACCCAGTACTTC
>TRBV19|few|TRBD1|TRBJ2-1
CASSINPQWTGSEQFF
TGTGCCAGTAGTATAAATCCCCAATGGACAGGGAGTGAGCAGTTCTTC
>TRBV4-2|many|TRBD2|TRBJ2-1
CASSQELTSGSGNEQFF
TGTGCCAGCAGCCAAGAGCTGACTAGCGGGAGCGGTAATGAGCAGTTCTTC
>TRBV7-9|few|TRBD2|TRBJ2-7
CASSLALREGVYEQYF
TGTGCCAGCAGCTTAGCGCTTCGGGAGGGAGTCTACGAGCAGTACTTC
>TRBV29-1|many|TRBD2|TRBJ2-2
CSAEGLAGADGELFF
TGCAGCGCCGAAGGCCTAGCGGGCGCCGACGGGGAGCTGTTTTTT
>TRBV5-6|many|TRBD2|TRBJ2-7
CASSHQVYREGTYEQYF
TGTGCCAGCAGCCACCAAGTTTACCGGGAGGGAACCTACGAGCAGTACTTC
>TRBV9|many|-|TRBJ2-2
CASSAPSRTGELFF
TGTGCCAGCAGCGCCCCGTCAAGGACCGGGGAGCTGTTTTTT
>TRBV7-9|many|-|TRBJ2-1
CASSLGAGYNEQFF
TGTGCCAGCAGCTTAGGTGCGGGTTACAATGAGCAGTTCTTC
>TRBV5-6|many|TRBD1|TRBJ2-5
CASSLRGQGLRETQYF
TGTGCCAGCAGCTTGAGGGGACAGGGGCTCCGGGAGACCCAGTACTTC
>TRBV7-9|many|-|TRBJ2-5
CASRGGLETQYF
TGTGCCAGCAGAGGGGGATTGGAGACCCAGTACTTC
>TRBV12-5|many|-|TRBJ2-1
CASGLFSGTPLYNEQFF
TGTGCTAGTGGTTTGTTCTCCGGGACACCCTTATACAATGAGCAGTTCTTC
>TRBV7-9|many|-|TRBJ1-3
CASSLGGDGNTIYF
TGTGCCAGCAGCTTAGGGGGGGACGGAAACACCATATATTTT
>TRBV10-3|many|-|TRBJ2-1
CAIGPGSRNNEQFF
TGTGCCATAGGGCCCGGGAGTAGAAACAATGAGCAGTTCTTC
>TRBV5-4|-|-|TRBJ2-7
CASSRDNYEQYF
TGTGCCAGCAGCCGGGACAACTACGAGCAGTACTTC
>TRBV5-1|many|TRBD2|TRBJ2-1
CASSFPSGRPAGEDEQFF
TGCGCCAGCAGCTTCCCTAGCGGGAGACCCGCCGGTGAAGATGAGCAGTTCTTC
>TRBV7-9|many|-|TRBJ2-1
CASIGTAYNEQFF
TGTGCCAGCATCGGCACCGCCTACAATGAGCAGTTCTTC
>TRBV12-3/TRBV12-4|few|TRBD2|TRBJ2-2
CATLAGAGELFF
TGTGCCACCTTAGCGGGAGCCGGGGAGCTGTTTTTT
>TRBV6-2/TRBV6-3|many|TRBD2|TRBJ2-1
CASSYSLAGVYNEQFF
TGTGCCAGCAGTTACTCGCTAGCGGGAGTCTACAATGAGCAGTTCTTC
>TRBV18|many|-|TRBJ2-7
CASSYGSYEQYF
TGTGCCAGCTCCTACGGGAGCTACGAGCAGTACTTC
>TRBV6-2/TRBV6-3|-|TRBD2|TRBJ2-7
CASSPCGLAVSYEQYF
TGTGCCAGCAGTCCCTGCGGACTAGCGGTCTCCTACGAGCAGTACTTC
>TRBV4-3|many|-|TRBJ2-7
CASSQDYAPLAISEQYF
TGCGCCAGCAGCCAAGATTATGCCCCACTAGCAATCTCCGAGCAGTACTTC
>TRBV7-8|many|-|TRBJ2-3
CASSFSGGTTDTQYF
TGTGCCAGCAGCTTTTCTGGCGGGACCACAGATACGCAGTATTTT
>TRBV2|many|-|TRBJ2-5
CASIPETQYF
TGTGCCAGCATTCCGGAGACCCAGTACTTC
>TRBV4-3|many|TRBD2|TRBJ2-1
CASSMGLAGGLQFF
TGCGCCAGCAGCATGGGACTAGCGGGAGGGCTACAGTTCTTC
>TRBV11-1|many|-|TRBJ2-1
CASSLGPDVSLSYNEQFF
TGTGCCAGCAGCTTAGGACCCGATGTCTCCCTCTCCTACAATGAGCAGTTCTTC
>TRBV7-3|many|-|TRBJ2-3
CASSLGFTHLTDTQYF
TGTGCCAGCAGCTTAGGGTTTACTCACCTCACAGATACGCAGTATTTT
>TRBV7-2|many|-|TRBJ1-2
CATPRVAGGYTF
TGTGCCACCCCCAGGGTCGCAGGTGGCTACACCTTC
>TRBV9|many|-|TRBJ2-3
CASSLLDYTDTQYF
TGTGCCAGCAGCCTTCTTGACTACACAGATACGCAGTATTTT